This T cell receptor beta chain was documented in a study of graft-versus-host responses after intestinal transplantation. Study at large: Grafts that recipients had were multivisceral, liver-intestinal, or isolated intestinal transplants. Induction using anti-thymocyte globulin, followed by tacrolimus and steroids for two to four years, was given to all recipients.

This clone was seen a single time. Its antigen is not known. Study-wide results and caveats: Some GvH clones were seen earlier in gut or blood, suggesting intestinal origin.

Repertoires were generated with immunoSEQ multiplex PCR, while TCRdb's copy carries only in-frame clones and drops some. The repertoire includes about 120,000 clones, approximately 92% of them detected once, and 0.095% to 0.15% sits in the top ten. The V and J ends lost 1 base and 7 bases respectively, with 9 bases between them. The CDR3 covers 13 residues. Germline V gene sequence: CDR1 PRHDT, CDR2 FYEKMQ (reference sequence). The genes are TRBV13 and TRBJ2-3; D is uncertain. The starting material was unstimulated CD4+ T cells sorted from spleen or lymph node cells, obtained before intestinal transplant. The sequence was obtained from a human donor who received an intestinal transplant. CDR3 sequence reads: CASSLATRYTQYF. Here the CDR3 DNA reads TGTGCCAGCAGCTTAGCTACTCGATATACGCAGTATTTT.